This T cell receptor (beta chain) was sequenced in a study of identical twins. Study results and limitations: Researchers reported excess low generation probability among twin-shared out-of-frame alpha sequences.

In its sample, this clonotype was seen a few times. Its antigen is still unknown. V shed 4 bases and J 3 bases; nucleotides not matched to a gene: 18. This CDR3 has 18 amino acids. CDR1 and CDR2 (germline): DFQATT, SNEGSKA (reference sequence). TCRdb passed the 5' RACE reads through MiXCR, listing each CDR3 protein once. Seen here are about 920,000 distinct CDR3 sequences, roughly an eighth observed once, and the top ten hold around 1.5%. This sample also belongs to another study, concerning yellow fever vaccine responses in identical twins.

The TCR comes from a woman aged 18-35 years in good health. The chain uses TRBV20-1 and TRBJ1-5; 7 positions match TRBD1. The material sequenced was PBMCs. This chain's CDR3 is CSATAYHTPDRFNQPQHF. DNA for the CDR3: TGCAGTGCTACCGCATACCATACCCCGGACAGGTTCAATCAGCCCCAGCATTTT.